These T cell receptor beta chains were read from a single sample in a study of CD8 T cells in Susac syndrome. MiXCR, applied by TCRdb to the immunoSEQ multiplex PCR reads, yields one record per CDR3 protein. The data contain approximately 130,000 distinct CDR3 sequences, 94% of them singletons. Specimen: CD4+ T cells from PBMCs. The receptors here all came from a human donor in good health. The CDR3 runs from the conserved cysteine through the conserved F or W. Each record gives: D gene, J gene, clone size, V gene, CDR3 DNA, CDR3 protein. A D gene is named only where the DNA matches it firmly. Where a row states a size, it is once, few, many or the class of an expanded clone; other rows omit it.

D: NA
J: TRBJ2-7
size: NA
V: TRBV4-3
DNA: TGCGCCAGCAGCCAAGGGGATCGGAGTGAGCAGTACTTC
CDR3: CASSQGDRSEQYF

D: TRBD2
J: TRBJ2-3
size: NA
V: TRBV20-1
DNA: TGCAGTGCCAACCAAGCGACTAGCGGGACCACAGATACGCAGTATTTT
CDR3: CSANQATSGTTDTQYF

D: NA
J: TRBJ1-2
size: NA
V: TRBV29-1
DNA: TGCAGCGATGACTGGGGCCAAGCTAACTATGGCTACACCTTC
CDR3: CSDDWGQANYGYTF

D: NA
J: TRBJ1-2
size: NA
V: TRBV7-2
DNA: TGTGCCAGCAGCTTAGACAGGGTCTATGGCTACACCTTC
CDR3: CASSLDRVYGYTF

D: NA
J: TRBJ2-1
size: NA
V: TRBV5-4
DNA: TGTGCCAGCAGCTTGACGGGGGAGGCCTACAATGAGCAGTTCTTC
CDR3: CASSLTGEAYNEQFF

D: TRBD2
J: TRBJ2-3
size: NA
V: TRBV2
DNA: TGTGCCAGCAAGGAGCGGGAGGGGAATACGCAGTATTTT
CDR3: CASKEREGNTQYF

D: NA
J: TRBJ1-5
size: NA
V: TRBV19
DNA: TGTGCCAGTAGTATGATGGGGCTAGGGCAGCCCCAGCATTTT
CDR3: CASSMMGLGQPQHF

D: TRBD1
J: TRBJ1-2
size: NA
V: TRBV29-1
DNA: TGCAGCGTTGACGGGACAGCCAACACCTTC
CDR3: CSVDGTANTF

D: NA
J: TRBJ2-1
size: NA
V: TRBV27
DNA: TGTGCCAGCAGTTTAGACCCTCCTGTTTACGGCTCCTACAATGAGCAGTTCTTC
CDR3: CASSLDPPVYGSYNEQFF

D: TRBD2
J: TRBJ2-7
size: once
V: TRBV6-5
DNA: TGTGCCGTCCAACGGGGGGTGGGACACGAGCAGTACTTC
CDR3: CAVQRGVGHEQYF

D: NA
J: TRBJ2-5
size: NA
V: TRBV29-1
DNA: TGCAGCGTTGATACGGGGTCCCCGACAGACCAAGAGACCCAGTACTTC
CDR3: CSVDTGSPTDQETQYF

D: TRBD1
J: TRBJ2-1
size: NA
V: TRBV9
DNA: TGTGCCAGCAGCGTAGAGGGACAGGGACCCCATGAGCAGTTCTTC
CDR3: CASSVEGQGPHEQFF

D: NA
J: TRBJ2-7
size: NA
V: TRBV14
DNA: TGTGCCAGCAGCCGGGACCACGTAACCTACGAGCAGTACTTC
CDR3: CASSRDHVTYEQYF

D: NA
J: TRBJ1-3
size: NA
V: TRBV5-6
DNA: TGTGCCAGCAGCTTCGGGGGGGTCTCTGGAAACACCATATATTTT
CDR3: CASSFGGVSGNTIYF

D: NA
J: TRBJ2-2
size: NA
V: TRBV12-3/TRBV12-4
DNA: TGTGCCAGCATAGGCGGGGCTGGGACCGGGGAGCTGTTTTTT
CDR3: CASIGGAGTGELFF

D: NA
J: TRBJ1-5
size: NA
V: TRBV20-1
DNA: TGCAGTGCTCCTAGGCAGGGAGATGGCAATCAGCCCCAGCATTTT
CDR3: CSAPRQGDGNQPQHF

D: NA
J: TRBJ2-5
size: NA
V: TRBV7-9
DNA: TGTGCCAGCAGACGCGCCGACCACCAAGAGACCCAGTACTTC
CDR3: CASRRADHQETQYF

D: TRBD2
J: TRBJ2-5
size: NA
V: TRBV3-1
DNA: TGTGCCAGCAGCCAACGGGGGGTCCAAGAGACCCAGTACTTC
CDR3: CASSQRGVQETQYF

D: TRBD2
J: TRBJ2-7
size: few
V: TRBV3-1
DNA: TGTGCCAGCAGCCAGGGGACTAGCGGGATCTACGAGCAGTACTTC
CDR3: CASSQGTSGIYEQYF

D: TRBD1
J: TRBJ2-7
size: NA
V: TRBV28
DNA: TGTGCCAGCAGTTCAAATATGCCGGGACAGGGATTTCAACAGTACTTC
CDR3: CASSSNMPGQGFQQYF

D: TRBD1
J: TRBJ1-4
size: NA
V: TRBV19
DNA: TGTGCCAGTAAAGGGGCGACAGGGGAGGATGAAAAACTGTTTTTT
CDR3: CASKGATGEDEKLFF

D: NA
J: TRBJ2-1
size: NA
V: TRBV6-6
DNA: TGTGCCAGCAGCAACGGAATGAGGTCCTACAATGAGCAGTTCTTC
CDR3: CASSNGMRSYNEQFF

D: NA
J: TRBJ2-5
size: NA
V: TRBV19
DNA: TGTGCCAGTAGTATTGGGGGCGGTCCCCAAGAGACCCAGTACTTC
CDR3: CASSIGGGPQETQYF

D: NA
J: TRBJ2-1
size: NA
V: TRBV24-1
DNA: TGTGCCACCAGTGATAATGCCTCCCCCTACAATGAGCAGTTCTTC
CDR3: CATSDNASPYNEQFF

D: TRBD2
J: TRBJ2-3
size: NA
V: TRBV6-2/TRBV6-3
DNA: TGTGCCAGCAGTTACTCCTGGACTAGCGGCCGCACAGATACGCAGTATTTT
CDR3: CASSYSWTSGRTDTQYF

D: NA
J: TRBJ2-1
size: NA
V: TRBV20-1
DNA: TGCAGTGCTAGAGGGGGCTCTGACATAAACATCTTC
CDR3: CSARGGSDINIF

D: NA
J: TRBJ1-3
size: NA
V: TRBV6-1
DNA: TGTGCCAGCAGATCCACAGGGCGGACAAGTGGAAACACCATATATTTT
CDR3: CASRSTGRTSGNTIYF

D: NA
J: TRBJ2-2
size: NA
V: TRBV7-3
DNA: TGTGCCAGCAGTCCTGGGGACGGGGGCAACACCGGGGAGCTGTTTTTT
CDR3: CASSPGDGGNTGELFF

D: NA
J: TRBJ1-6
size: once
V: TRBV30
DNA: TGTGCCTGGAGCCCCGGAGAATATTCACCCCTCCACTTT
CDR3: CAWSPGEYSPLHF

D: NA
J: TRBJ1-5
size: NA
V: TRBV6-2/TRBV6-3
DNA: TGTGCCAGCAGTTATTTCGGTCAGCCCCAGCATTTT
CDR3: CASSYFGQPQHF